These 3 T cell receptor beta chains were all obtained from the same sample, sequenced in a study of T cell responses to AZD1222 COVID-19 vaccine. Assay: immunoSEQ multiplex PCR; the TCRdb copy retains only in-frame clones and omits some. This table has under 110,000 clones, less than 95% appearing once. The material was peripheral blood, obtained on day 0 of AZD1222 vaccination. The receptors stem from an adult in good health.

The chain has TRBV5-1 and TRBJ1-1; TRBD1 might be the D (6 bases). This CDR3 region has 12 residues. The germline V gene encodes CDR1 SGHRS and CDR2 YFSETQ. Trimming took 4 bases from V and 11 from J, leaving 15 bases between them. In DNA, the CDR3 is TGCGCCAGCAGCCCCCCGGACAGCACGGCTTTCTTT. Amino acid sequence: CASSPPDSTAFF.

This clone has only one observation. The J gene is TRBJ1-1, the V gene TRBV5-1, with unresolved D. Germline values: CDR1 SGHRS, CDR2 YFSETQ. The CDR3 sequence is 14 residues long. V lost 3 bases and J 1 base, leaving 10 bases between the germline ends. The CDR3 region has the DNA TGCGCCAGCAGCTCTTCGCAGGCGAACACTGAAGCTTTCTTT. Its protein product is CASSSSQANTEAFF.

CDR3 protein: CASMTGTGDEQYF. DNA of the CDR3: TGCGCCAGCATGACCGGGACAGGGGACGAGCAGTACTTC. V usage is TRBV5-1 and J usage is TRBJ2-7; 10 positions agree with TRBD1. From germline, CDR1 is SGHRS and CDR2 YFSETQ. The CDR3 sequence is 13 residues long. The junction had 5 bases not matched to a gene; V was cut back by 6 bases and J by 5 bases. The full variable domain, completed using reference TRBV5-1 and TRBJ2-7, is KAGVTQTPRYLIKTRGQQVTLSCSPISGHRSVSWYQQTPGQGLQFLFEYFSETQRNKGNFPGRFSGRQFSNSRSEMNVSTLELGDSALYLCASMTGTGDEQYFGPGTRLTVT.